This T cell receptor (beta chain) was captured in a study of identical twins. Study outcomes and limitations: For out-of-frame beta sequences, excess twin sharing was weaker.

In its sample, this clonotype was seen a few times. Its antigen is not identified. Looked up from germline, CDR1 is SQVTM and CDR2 is ANQGSEA. V gave up 5 bases and J gave up 4 bases, with 17 bases separating them. CDR3 length: 14 residues. After template switching added a universal primer site, the resulting cDNA carried unique molecular identifiers. TCRdb recomputed calls from the 5' RACE reads with MiXCR, one row per CDR3 protein. Altogether about 920,000 distinct CDR3 sequences are present, more than 9% being singletons, with the ten largest covering about 1.5%. These data were also reused for a study on yellow fever vaccine responses in identical twins.

Sequencing was performed on PBMCs. The source is a woman between 18 and 29 years old in good health. The chain carries TRBV29-1 and TRBJ1-1; a weak D match, TRBD1 (5 bases). The DNA of the CDR3 is TGCAGCGTTTACCCTGGACATATTGGCACTGAAGCTTTCTTT. It encodes CSVYPGHIGTEAFF.